This T cell receptor beta chain came from a study of T cell responses to AZD1222 COVID-19 vaccine. Profiled with immunoSEQ multiplex PCR; TCRdb holds only in-frame clones, not every one. The sample holds approximately 120,000 clones, around 92% seen once. This receptor was identified in an adult in good health. Sequences were derived from peripheral blood, sampled on day 0 of AZD1222 vaccination.

This chain's CDR3 is CASSEGAARSVSEQYF. The DNA for the CDR3 is TGTGCCAGCAGTGAAGGTGCGGCAAGGTCCGTCTCCGAGCAGTACTTC. The rearrangement joins TRBV2 to TRBJ2-7; D ambiguous. The germline V gene encodes CDR1 SNHLY and CDR2 FYNNEI. The CDR3 has 16 amino acids. Trimming took 1 base from V and 6 from J, leaving 19 bases between them.